Given below is one TCR beta chain in context. Its cognate antigen is unknown. The data stem from a study of OX40 agonist ivuxolimab in advanced cancers. About the research overall: Patients treated during dose escalation were battling hepatocellular carcinoma, melanoma, renal cell or head and neck cancer.

Study-level results: Those patients achieving a partial response at 0.1-3.0 mg/kg showed among the lowest clonal expansion. More expanded clones were found, on average, in CD8+ than in CD4+ T cells.

The data were produced by immunoSEQ multiplex PCR, yet TCRdb's version contains in-frame clones alone and is incomplete. The sample consists of around 94,000 clones, more than 85% of them appearing once. Baseline, cycle 4 day 1, and cycle 7 day 1 were the blood sampling points. The CDR3 is 14 amino acids. V was cut by 2 bases and J by 0 bases, with 8 bases left in between. Germline-derived CDR1 and CDR2 are LGHNA and YSLEER. The TCR sequence derives from an adult with an advanced solid tumor such as melanoma, head and neck, liver or kidney cancer. The V call is TRBV4-3, the J call TRBJ2-7; D call uncertain. The material was CD4+ or CD8+ T cells sorted from blood, obtained in a trial of the OX40 agonist ivuxolimab. The CDR3 spells CASSQIASSYEQYF. The CDR3, as DNA: TGCGCCAGCAGCCAAATAGCCAGCTCCTACGAGCAGTACTTC.